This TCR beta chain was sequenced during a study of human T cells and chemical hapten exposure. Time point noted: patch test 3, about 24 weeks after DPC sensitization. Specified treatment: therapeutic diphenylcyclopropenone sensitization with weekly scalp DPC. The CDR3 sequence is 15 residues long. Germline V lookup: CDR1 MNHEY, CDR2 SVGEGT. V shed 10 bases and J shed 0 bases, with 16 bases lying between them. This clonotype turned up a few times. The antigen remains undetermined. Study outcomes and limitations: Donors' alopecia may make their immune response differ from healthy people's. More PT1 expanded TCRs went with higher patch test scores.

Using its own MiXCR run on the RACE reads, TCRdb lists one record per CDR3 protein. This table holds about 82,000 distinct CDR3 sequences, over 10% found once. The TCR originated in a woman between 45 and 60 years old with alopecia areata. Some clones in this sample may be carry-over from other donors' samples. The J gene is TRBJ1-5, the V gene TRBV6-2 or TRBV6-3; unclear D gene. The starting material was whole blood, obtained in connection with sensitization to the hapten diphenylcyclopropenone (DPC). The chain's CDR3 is CATRSGSYSNQPQHF. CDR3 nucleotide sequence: TGTGCCACCAGGTCCGGCAGCTATAGCAATCAGCCCCAGCATTTT.